These T cell receptor beta chains were read from a single sample in a study of cytomegalovirus exposure and HLA in healthy donors. The repertoire was sequenced with immunoSEQ multiplex PCR; TCRdb's copy has only in-frame clones and lacks some. The data hold about 69,000 clones, with roughly 68% observed a single time. Sequenced input: PBMCs. These receptors were taken from a woman aged 55-70 years in good health and CMV-seropositive. Both conserved end residues are part of each CDR3. D genes are given only for firm matches. Some rows mark clone size as missing; the rest say once, few, many or name a class of expanded clone.

CDR3aa	CDR3nt	v_gene	j_gene	d_gene	abundance
CASRGTSGSQAKNIQYF	TGTGCCAGCAGAGGGACTAGCGGGAGCCAAGCCAAAAACATTCAGTACTTC	TRBV25-1	TRBJ2-4	TRBD2	NA
CAWSVTAGGPRSEQFF	TGTGCCTGGAGTGTAACGGCGGGGGGGCCTCGAAGTGAGCAGTTCTTC	TRBV30	TRBJ2-1	TRBD2	NA
CASSDRTSGYEQYF	TGTGCCAGCAGCGACAGGACCTCGGGGTACGAGCAGTACTTC	TRBV5-4	TRBJ2-7	NA	few
CASSFGQGAGQPQHF	TGTGCCAGCAGCTTTGGACAGGGGGCAGGTCAGCCCCAGCATTTT	TRBV7-8	TRBJ1-5	TRBD1	NA
CASSEDRGGNSPLHF	TGTGCCAGCAGTGAGGACAGGGGAGGTAATTCACCCCTCCACTTT	TRBV2	TRBJ1-6	TRBD1	NA
CASNASGSTDTQYF	TGTGCCAGCAATGCTAGCGGAAGCACAGATACGCAGTATTTT	TRBV11-2	TRBJ2-3	TRBD2	NA
CASSFRDNPIYEQYF	TGTGCCAGCAGTTTCCGGGACAACCCCATCTACGAGCAGTACTTC	TRBV6-5	TRBJ2-7	NA	NA
CASSVGLAETYEQYF	TGTGCCAGCAGCGTCGGCCTAGCGGAAACCTACGAGCAGTACTTC	TRBV9	TRBJ2-7	TRBD2	NA
CASSHIGLAANSYEQYF	TGTGCCAGCAGCCATATCGGACTAGCGGCTAACTCCTACGAGCAGTACTTC	TRBV4-2	TRBJ2-7	TRBD2	once
CASSQNTDTQYF	TGTGCCAGCAGCCAGAACACAGATACGCAGTATTTT	TRBV7-9	TRBJ2-3	NA	NA
CSVGTSGRAGGDTQYF	TGCAGCGTAGGGACTAGCGGGAGGGCCGGTGGGGATACGCAGTATTTT	TRBV29-1	TRBJ2-3	TRBD2	NA
CASRGVTYEQYF	TGTGCCAGCAGAGGAGTAACCTACGAGCAGTACTTC	TRBV14	TRBJ2-7	NA	NA
CASSPGSGQREAFF	TGTGCCAGTAGTCCCGGGAGTGGTCAGCGTGAAGCTTTCTTT	TRBV19	TRBJ1-1	NA	NA
CASSTDRFTDTQYF	TGTGCCAGTAGTACGGACAGGTTCACAGATACGCAGTATTTT	TRBV19	TRBJ2-3	TRBD1	NA